Below, 30 T cell receptor beta chains from the same sample are listed, as sequenced in a study of T cells in women clearing cervical HPV infection. TCRdb's table, derived via immunoSEQ multiplex PCR, lists solely in-frame clones and lacks some. Recorded for this sample: 25,000 to 35,000 clones. Source material: blood buffy coat. All receptors come from a woman aged 18 to 75 with a cervical HPV16 infection that either progressed to CIN3+ or cleared (not recorded which).

Of note for this clone: The read halts 3 residues ahead of the CDR3 end, with the missing end drawn from the germline J gene. This chain uses TRBV19 with TRBJ1-2; 9 nucleotides match TRBD1. Germline CDR1 is LNHDA and CDR2 is SQIVND (reference sequence). This CDR3 contains 16 residues. V was clipped by 7 bases and J by 2 bases; unmatched bases: 11. The CDR3 reads CASKSTGTGKNYGYTF. The DNA read from the CDR3 is TGTGCCAGTAAATCCACCGGGACAGGGAAGAACTATGGC.

With regard to this clone: The read terminates 3 residues before the CDR3 end, so the remaining end is supplied by the germline J gene. This chain uses TRBV18 with TRBJ1-2, with unresolved D. CDR1 KGHSH and CDR2 LQKENI come from the germline V gene. The CDR3 sequence is 14 residues long. CDR3 bases read: TGTGCCAGCTCACCACCAGCGGGAGGCCCTGAC. Amino acid sequence: CASSPPAGGPD. The full CDR3 protein reads CASSPPAGGPDYTF.

Concerning this clone: Read sequence stops 3 residues before the CDR3 end, and the germline J gene provides the missing end. This rearrangement joins TRBV15 to TRBJ2-7; 9 bases map to TRBD1. Germline values: CDR1 LNHNV, CDR2 YYDKDF (reference sequence). The V and J ends lost 3 bases and 6 bases, in that order; junction bases with no gene match: 12. The CDR3 consists of 16 residues. CDR3 bases read: TGTGCCACCAGCAGGGCTTCCGGGACAGGGTTCGCCGAG. Translation: CATSRASGTGFAE. The complete CDR3 protein is CATSRASGTGFAEQYF.

Turning to this clone: The DNA ends 3 residues before the CDR3 does, and the rest of the CDR3 is filled in from the germline J gene. The rearrangement uses TRBV2 and TRBJ2-2; possibly TRBD2 for D (5 bases). Deletions cut 5 bases from V and 6 bases from J, with 13 bases between. Germline V gene data show CDR1 as SNHLY and CDR2 as FYNNEI. This CDR3 spans 14 amino acids. CDR3 region: CASSRRQEAGELFF. CDR3 DNA (partial): TGTGCCAGCAGTCGTCGGCAGGAGGCCGGGGAG. The full variable domain, rest sourced from reference TRBV2 and TRBJ2-2, is EPEVTQTPSHQVTQMGQEVILRCVPISNHLYFYWYRQILGQKVEFLVSFYNNEISEKSEIFDDQFSVERPDGSNFTLKIRSTKLEDSAMYFCASSRRQEAGELFFGEGSRLTVL.

Comment on this clone: The read is 3 residues too short to cover the CDR3 end, so that end is filled in from the germline J gene. V usage is TRBV2 and J usage is TRBJ1-6; TRBD1 matches 7 bases. The CDR3 runs to 15 residues. The V gene's germline CDR1 is SNHLY and CDR2 FYNNEI. Trimming took 2 bases from V and 7 from J; bases not matched to a gene: 5. CDR3 DNA (partial): TGTGCCAGCAGTGAACCCTGGGACAGAAATTCACCC. Translating gives CASSEPWDRNSP. The CDR3 in full is CASSEPWDRNSPLHF.

About this clone itself: The read ends 3 residues before the CDR3 terminus; that terminus is restored from the germline J gene. V and J are TRBV6-2 or TRBV6-3 and TRBJ1-6; no clear D. Trimming took off 5 bases at V and 5 bases at J, with 10 bases between the two ends. The V gene's germline CDR1 is MNHEY and CDR2 SVGEGT. CDR3 length: 14 residues. The CDR3 loop reads CASSVLRDNSPLHF. Incomplete CDR3 DNA: TGTGCCAGCAGTGTTCTCCGGGATAATTCACCC.

A note on this clone: The read ends 3 residues early relative to the CDR3; the germline J gene fills the gap. This chain uses TRBV20-1 with TRBJ1-1; D may be TRBD1 (5 bases). The germline V gene has CDR1 DFQATT and CDR2 SNEGSKA (reference sequence). V lost 6 bases and J 1 base, leaving 21 bases between the germline ends. The CDR3 extends over 16 amino acids. This CDR3 is CSAAPIGGARNTEAFF. CDR3 DNA (partial): TGCAGTGCCGCCCCCATTGGAGGGGCTAGGAACACTGAA.

About this clone: The read falls 3 residues short of the CDR3 end, and the missing part is taken from the germline J gene. The rearrangement uses TRBV20-1 and TRBJ1-2, with a tentative D call TRBD1 (6 bases). CDR1 DFQATT and CDR2 SNEGSKA come from the germline V gene (reference sequence). CDR3 length equals 16 residues. V lost 6 bases to trimming and J lost 7 bases, with 27 bases between them. The CDR3: CSAALGGRLVGFGYTF. CDR3 DNA, as far as it was read: TGCAGTGCCGCTCTGGGGGGGCGGTTAGTGGGATTTGGC.

Details on this clone: The CDR3 extends 3 residues past the end of the read, so its final part is completed from the germline J gene. V gene TRBV5-6 combines with J gene TRBJ2-7, with a possible D match to TRBD2 (5 bases). CDR1 and CDR2 (germline): SGHDT, YYEEEE. This CDR3 is built from 14 residues. V dropped 5 bases and J dropped 3 bases, with 15 bases sitting between them. The covered CDR3 bases are TGTGCCAGCAGTAGGAACGGGGTGGACTACGAG. Translating it yields CASSRNGVDYE. From start to end, the CDR3 is CASSRNGVDYEQYF.

As regards this clone: The read ends 3 residues shy of where the CDR3 ends; the end is completed using the germline J gene. The chain carries TRBV7-9 and TRBJ1-1, with D unclear. The CDR3 consists of 14 residues. The V gene's germline CDR1 is SEHNR and CDR2 FQNEAQ (reference sequence). The ends were cut back, 5 bases at V and 4 bases at J, with 14 bases in the middle. The CDR3 sequence is CASSAELDGTEAFF. The part of the CDR3 DNA that was read is TGTGCCAGCAGCGCAGAGCTAGACGGCACTGAA.

As concerns this clone: The CDR3 extends 3 residues past the end of the read, so its final part is completed from the germline J gene. The V gene is TRBV10-3, the J gene TRBJ2-1; 10 bases are a match to TRBD1. From germline, CDR1 is ENHRY and CDR2 SYGVKD. The CDR3 is made up of 14 amino acids. The ends lost 6 bases at V and 2 bases at J; junction bases unmatched: 1. Partial CDR3 DNA: TGTGCCATCAGCGGACAGGGGGCCTACAATGAG. Amino acid sequence: CAISGQGAYNE. The entire CDR3 protein reads CAISGQGAYNEQFF.

A word on this clone: The read falls 3 residues short of the CDR3 end, and the missing part is taken from the germline J gene. The gene calls are TRBV30 and TRBJ2-2; D is perhaps TRBD2 (7 bases). CDR3 size: 14 residues. Germline loops: CDR1 GTSNPN, CDR2 SVGIG (reference sequence). The sequenced CDR3 bases are TGTGCCTCAACCCCGGGGAGGGGGTTTGAAAAG. Translating gives CASTPGRGFEK. The whole CDR3 is CASTPGRGFEKLFF.

Concerning this clone: Sequencing ends 3 residues short of the CDR3 end; the germline J gene provides the rest. The gene calls are TRBV5-6 and TRBJ2-7; D not certain. Germline lookup yields CDR1 SGHDT and CDR2 YYEEEE. Trimming shortened V by 4 bases and J by 3 bases, and 11 bases separated the two germline ends. The CDR3 is 13 amino acids. The DNA read from the CDR3 is TGTGCCAGCAGCGTTGACTCCCTCTACGAG. The encoded protein is CASSVDSLYE. The whole CDR3 reads CASSVDSLYEQYF.

The sequenced CDR3 bases are TGTGCCAGCAGTTCAAGCGGGAGGCAAGAGACG. Its protein is CASSSSGRQET. The CDR3 in its entirety is CASSSSGRQETQYF. The genes are TRBV27 and TRBJ2-3; 9 bases are shared with TRBD2. The read stops 3 residues short of the end of the CDR3; the missing end is completed from the germline J gene. There are 14 residues in the CDR3. Per the germline V gene, CDR1 is MNHEY and CDR2 is SMNVEV (reference sequence).

CDR3 amino acids: CASSSDWSPSYNEQFF. The part of the CDR3 DNA that was read is TGTGCCAGCTCATCTGACTGGTCCCCCTCCTACAATGAG. The chain has TRBV18 and TRBJ2-1; unclear D gene. The read terminates 3 residues ahead of where the CDR3 ends, so the germline J gene completes it. The CDR3 spans 16 residues. Germline lookup yields CDR1 KGHSH and CDR2 LQKENI. V dropped 5 bases and J dropped 0 bases, with 14 bases sitting between them.

Regarding this clone: The CDR3 end is not reached by the read, which stops 3 residues before it; the germline J gene fills it in. The chain combines TRBV2 with TRBJ2-3; 9 bases are a match to TRBD1. The CDR3 length is 15 residues. CDR1 is SNHLY and CDR2 is FYNNEI in the germline V gene. CDR3 bases read: TGTGCCAGCAGTCCATCCTTGGGACAGGGAGAGACG. Translating it yields CASSPSLGQGET. The whole CDR3 is CASSPSLGQGETQYF.

As regards this clone: The observed sequence ends 3 residues before the CDR3 terminus, with the missing tail filled in from the germline J gene. V usage is TRBV19 and J usage is TRBJ1-2, with 9 bases aligning to TRBD1. CDR3 length: 14 residues. V lost 5 bases and J lost 4; bases outside the gene matches: 5. Germline CDR1 and CDR2: LNHDA and SQIVND (reference sequence). The CDR3 DNA, read in part, is TGTGCCAGTAGTCGGACAGGGGAGACCTATGGC. This translates into CASSRTGETYG. The full CDR3 protein is CASSRTGETYGYTF.

Concerning this clone: The CDR3 end falls 3 residues outside the read, so it is completed with the germline J gene. The rearrangement uses TRBV13 and TRBJ2-3; no clear D gene. Trimming left V 2 bases short and J 2 bases short, with 5 bases between. The V gene's germline CDR1 is PRHDT and CDR2 FYEKMQ (reference sequence). The CDR3 is 13 residues long. CDR3 amino acids: CASSLTITDTQYF. The sequenced part of the CDR3 DNA is TGTGCCAGCAGCTTAACTATCACAGATACG.

Remarks on this clone: Read sequence stops 3 residues before the CDR3 end, and the germline J gene provides the missing end. V usage is TRBV12-3 or TRBV12-4 and J usage is TRBJ1-1; 8 bases match TRBD1. The length of the CDR3 is 16 residues. Trimming at V came to 7 bases and at J to 1 base, leaving 11 bases not matched to a gene. Incomplete CDR3 DNA: TGTGCCAGCACCTCCCAGGGGGCGTTTGGGAACACTGAA. This gives the protein CASTSQGAFGNTE. The complete CDR3 reads CASTSQGAFGNTEAFF.

With regard to this clone: The CDR3 extends 3 residues past the end of the read, so its final part is completed from the germline J gene. The chain carries TRBV20-1 and TRBJ2-7, with D perhaps TRBD2 (6 bases). Trimming removed 3 bases from V and 3 bases from J, with 9 bases in between. The CDR3 extends over 12 amino acids. Germline V gives CDR1 DFQATT, CDR2 SNEGSKA (reference sequence). The CDR3 region is CSASRGYYEQYF. The sequenced part of the CDR3 DNA is TGCAGTGCTAGTCGGGGGTACTACGAG.

On this clone: Coverage ceases 3 residues before the CDR3 finishes, and the germline J gene fills in the end. The rearrangement links TRBV2 to TRBJ2-2; D is perhaps TRBD1 (6 bases). This CDR3 region has 15 residues. CDR1 and CDR2 (germline): SNHLY, FYNNEI. This chain's CDR3 is CASSGQLSGANVLFF. CDR3 DNA (partial): TGTGCCAGCAGCGGACAGCTCTCTGGGGCCAACGTG.

Regarding this clone: The missing CDR3 end, 3 residues past where the read stops, is filled in from the germline J gene. This chain links TRBV5-5 with TRBJ1-6; D not resolved. CDR1 is SGHKS, CDR2 YYEKEE, per germline (reference sequence). The V end lost 6 bases, the J end lost 6 bases, and 13 bases lay between the germline ends. This CDR3 contains 14 residues. This chain's CDR3 is CASTLRGSNSPLHF. CDR3 DNA (partial): TGTGCCAGCACCCTCCGGGGTTCTAATTCACCC.

A word on this clone: The read is 3 residues too short to cover the CDR3 end, so that end is filled in from the germline J gene. The V call is TRBV30, the J call TRBJ2-5, with TRBD2 identical over 8 bases. This CDR3 contains 12 residues. Losses at the gene ends were 4 bases for V and 4 bases for J; bases not matched to a gene: 2. Germline CDR1 reads GTSNPN; CDR2 reads SVGIG (reference sequence). The sequenced part of the CDR3 DNA is TGTGCCTGGAAAAGCGGGAGAGAGACC. Translation gives CAWKSGRET. From start to end, the CDR3 is CAWKSGRETQYF.

As concerns this clone: Read coverage stops 3 residues before the CDR3 terminus; the germline J gene supplies the remainder. The chain is built from TRBV18 and TRBJ2-3; no clear D. This CDR3 contains 15 residues. V was clipped by 4 bases and J by 5 bases, with 16 bases between them. The V gene's germline CDR1 is KGHSH and CDR2 LQKENI. The CDR3 DNA, read in part, is TGTGCCAGCTCACGGAGTTCGGGTGCAGTAGATACG. Encoded protein: CASSRSSGAVDT. The entire CDR3 protein is CASSRSSGAVDTQYF. The full variable domain, rest sourced from reference TRBV18 and TRBJ2-3, is NAGVMQNPRHLVRRRGQEARLRCSPMKGHSHVYWYRQLPEEGLKFMVYLQKENIIDESGMPKERFSAEFPKEGPSILRIQQVVRGDSAAYFCASSRSSGAVDTQYFGPGTRLTVL.

The CDR3 reads CASRAQVNQPQHF. The DNA read from the CDR3 is TGTGCCAGTAGGGCACAGGTAAATCAGCCC. This chain connects TRBV19 to TRBJ1-5; maybe TRBD1 (5 bases). The CDR3 goes on 3 residues after the read ends, and that part is filled in from the germline J gene. The CDR3 consists of 13 residues. Germline V lookup: CDR1 LNHDA, CDR2 SQIVND (reference sequence). V was shortened by 6 bases and J by 4 bases, with 10 bases between the two germline ends.

In the case of this clone: The read is 3 residues too short to cover the CDR3 end, so that end is filled in from the germline J gene. The chain recombines TRBV2 with TRBJ1-5; TRBD1 agrees at 7 bases. The V gene end was trimmed by 4 bases and the J gene end by 3 bases; junction bases not matched to a gene: 6. Germline loops: CDR1 SNHLY, CDR2 FYNNEI. The CDR3 is 15 amino acids. CDR3 sequence: CASSVGQGVNQPQHF. Partial CDR3 DNA: TGTGCCAGCAGTGTCGGGCAGGGGGTCAATCAGCCC.

About this clone itself: The sequenced fragment ends 3 residues before the CDR3 boundary, so the rest is inferred from the germline J gene. The V gene is TRBV15, the J gene TRBJ2-3, with 8 bases identical to TRBD1. CDR3 length: 14 amino acids. Per the germline V gene, CDR1 is LNHNV and CDR2 is YYDKDF (reference sequence). J was trimmed by 3 bases and V by 2 bases; bases with no gene match: 1. Here the CDR3 reads CATSRRTGTDTQYF. CDR3 DNA, as far as it was read: TGTGCCACCAGCAGAAGGACAGGGACAGATACG.

Notes on this clone: The read ends 3 residues shy of where the CDR3 ends; the end is completed using the germline J gene. This rearrangement joins TRBV25-1 to TRBJ2-7, with TRBD1 matching over 7 bases. CDR1 and CDR2 from the germline V gene are MGHDK and SYGVNS. Germline trimming cut 6 bases from V and 1 base from J; bases unmatched to any gene: 3. This CDR3 is 13 amino acids long. The CDR3 sequence is CASRGQASYEQYF. The covered CDR3 bases are TGTGCCAGCAGAGGACAGGCTTCCTACGAG.

In regard to this clone: The read comes to an end 3 residues before the CDR3 does, leaving the germline J gene to fill in the end. This chain joins TRBV12-3 or TRBV12-4 and TRBJ2-5; 8 bases fit TRBD1. The V segment lost 2 bases and the J segment 5 bases; nucleotides outside the gene matches: 7. This CDR3 is 15 amino acids long. The CDR3 region is CASSLWAGGRETQYF. The CDR3 bases that were read are TGTGCCAGCAGTTTATGGGCAGGGGGCAGGGAGACC.

To note about this clone: The sequenced fragment ends 3 residues before the CDR3 boundary, so the rest is inferred from the germline J gene. V and J are TRBV13 and TRBJ2-3; 9 bases agree with TRBD1. CDR3 length: 15 residues. The germline CDR1 and CDR2 sequences are PRHDT and FYEKMQ (reference sequence). The CDR3 sequence is CASSLGTGYQETQYF. The sequenced CDR3 bases are TGTGCCAGCAGCTTGGGGACAGGGTACCAAGAGACG.